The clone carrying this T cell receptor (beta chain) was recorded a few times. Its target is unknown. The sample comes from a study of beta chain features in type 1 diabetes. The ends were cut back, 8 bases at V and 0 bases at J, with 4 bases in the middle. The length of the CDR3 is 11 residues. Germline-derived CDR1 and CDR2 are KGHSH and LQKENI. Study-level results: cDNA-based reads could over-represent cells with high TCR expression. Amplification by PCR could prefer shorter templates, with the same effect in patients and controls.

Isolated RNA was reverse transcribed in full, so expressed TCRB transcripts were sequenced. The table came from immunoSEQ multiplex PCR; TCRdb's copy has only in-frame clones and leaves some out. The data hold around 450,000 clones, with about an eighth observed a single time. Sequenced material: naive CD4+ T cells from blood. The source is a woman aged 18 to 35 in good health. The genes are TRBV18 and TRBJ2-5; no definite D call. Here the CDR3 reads CASTYQETQYF. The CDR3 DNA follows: TGTGCCAGCACCTACCAAGAGACCCAGTACTTC.